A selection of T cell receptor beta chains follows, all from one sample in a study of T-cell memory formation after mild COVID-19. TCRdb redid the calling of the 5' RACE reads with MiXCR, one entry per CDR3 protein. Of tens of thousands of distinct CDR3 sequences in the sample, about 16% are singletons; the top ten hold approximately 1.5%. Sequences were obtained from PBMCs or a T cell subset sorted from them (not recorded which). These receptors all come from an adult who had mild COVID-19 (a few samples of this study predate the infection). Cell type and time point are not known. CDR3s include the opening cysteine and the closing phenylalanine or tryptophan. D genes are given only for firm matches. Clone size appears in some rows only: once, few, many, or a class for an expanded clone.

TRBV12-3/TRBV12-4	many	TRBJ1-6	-	TGTGCCAGCAGCCTGGACTCGCCGAGCTCCTATAATTCACCCCTCCACTTT	CASSLDSPSSYNSPLHF
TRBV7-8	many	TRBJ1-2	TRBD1	TGTGCCAGCAGCCCTAGACAGGGGATGAGGAGCTACACCTTC	CASSPRQGMRSYTF
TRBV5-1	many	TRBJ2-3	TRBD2	TGCGCCAGCAGCTTTACTAGCGGGGGGGCCGAAGATACGCAGTATTTT	CASSFTSGGAEDTQYF
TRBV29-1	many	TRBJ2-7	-	TGCAGCGTTGGAAAACAGGGACCCTACGAGCAGTACTTC	CSVGKQGPYEQYF
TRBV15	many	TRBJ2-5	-	TGTGCCTCTGCTTCAGGGGATGTCGAGACCCAGTACTTC	CASASGDVETQYF
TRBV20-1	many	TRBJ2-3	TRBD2	TGCAGTGTTACTCCTAGCGGCCTAAACACAGATACGCAGTATTTT	CSVTPSGLNTDTQYF
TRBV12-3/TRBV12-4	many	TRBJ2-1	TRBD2	TGTGCCGGAACCCAGGGGACTAGAAGCAATGAGCAGTTCTTC	CAGTQGTRSNEQFF
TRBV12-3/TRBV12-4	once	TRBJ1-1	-	TGTGCCAGCAGTTTGGCTGACACTGAAGCTTTCTTT	CASSLADTEAFF
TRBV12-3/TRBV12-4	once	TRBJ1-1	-	TGTGCCAGCAGCAGATGGGAGGGTTTTGATAGCACTGAAGCTTTCTTT	CASSRWEGFDSTEAFF
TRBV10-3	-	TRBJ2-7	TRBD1	TGTGCCATCAGCGCACAGGGGTCCTACGAGCAGTACTTC	CAISAQGSYEQYF
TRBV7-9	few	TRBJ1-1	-	TGTGCCAGCAGCGCCCACAGGAGGAACACTGAAGCTTTCTTT	CASSAHRRNTEAFF
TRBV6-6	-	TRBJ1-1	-	TGTGCCGTCCGGGGTAGGTTTACTGAAGCTTTCTTT	CAVRGRFTEAFF
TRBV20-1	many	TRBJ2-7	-	TGCAGTGCTGAGGGACCAGGGGTCTACGAGCAGTACTTC	CSAEGPGVYEQYF
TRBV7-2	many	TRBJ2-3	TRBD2	TGTGCCAGCAGCTCCCTAGCGGGAGCCCCAGATACGCAGTATTTT	CASSSLAGAPDTQYF
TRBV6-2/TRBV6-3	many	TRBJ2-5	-	TGTGCCAGCAGTTACTCTATTCAACGAGAGACCCAGTACTTC	CASSYSIQRETQYF
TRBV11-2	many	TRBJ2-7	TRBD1	TGTGCCAGCAGCTTTACAGGGGTCTCCTACGAGCAGTACTTC	CASSFTGVSYEQYF
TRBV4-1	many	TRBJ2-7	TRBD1	TGCGCCAGCAGCCAAACTCCGGGACAGGCGCCCTACGAGCAGTACTTC	CASSQTPGQAPYEQYF
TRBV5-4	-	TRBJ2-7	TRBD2	TGTGCCAGCAGTCCTCTTGGGACTAGCGGGGCCCCCTACGAGCAGTACTTC	CASSPLGTSGAPYEQYF
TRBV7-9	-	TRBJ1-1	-	TGTGCCAGCACCTTGGGAGGGGTGAACACTGAAGCTTTCTTT	CASTLGGVNTEAFF
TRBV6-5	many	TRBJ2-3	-	TGTGCCAGCAGTTCCCCCCTTGGATTAGATACGCAGTATTTT	CASSSPLGLDTQYF
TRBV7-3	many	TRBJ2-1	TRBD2	TGTGCCAGCAGCCAAATCGGACTAGTCGGGAATGAGCAGTTCTTC	CASSQIGLVGNEQFF
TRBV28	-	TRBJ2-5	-	TGTGCCAGCAGTTTACAGCCAAGATTGACCCAGTACTTC	CASSLQPRLTQYF
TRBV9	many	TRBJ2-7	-	TGTGCCAGCAGCGTTTTGGGAGGCGAGCAGTACTTC	CASSVLGGEQYF
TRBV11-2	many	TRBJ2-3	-	TGTGCCAGCAGCTTAGATCGGGGTTGGACAGATACGCAGTATTTT	CASSLDRGWTDTQYF
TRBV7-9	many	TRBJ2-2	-	TGTGCCAGCAGCTATCCCGGGCCCCGTGCCACCGGGGAGCTGTTTTTT	CASSYPGPRATGELFF
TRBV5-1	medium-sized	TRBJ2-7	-	TGCGCCAGCAGCTTGGCTCCCGATTCCTACGAGCAGTACTTC	CASSLAPDSYEQYF
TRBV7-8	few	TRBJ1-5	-	TGTGCCAGCAGCTATAATAGCAATCAGCCCCAGCATTTT	CASSYNSNQPQHF
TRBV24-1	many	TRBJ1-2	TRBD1	TGTGCCACCAGTGCTTCGATAGGACAGGCCGCGGATGGCTACACCTTC	CATSASIGQAADGYTF
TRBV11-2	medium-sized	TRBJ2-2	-	TGTGCCAGCAGCCGAATCCCAGGGTACACCGGGGAGCTGTTTTTT	CASSRIPGYTGELFF
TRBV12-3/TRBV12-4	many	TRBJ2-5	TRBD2	TGTGCCAGCAGCCGTACTAGCGGGAGGGCCCAGGGAGAGACCCAGTACTTC	CASSRTSGRAQGETQYF
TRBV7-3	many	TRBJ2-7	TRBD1	TGTGCCAGCAGCCCCGGACAGGCATCGTACGAGCAGTACTTC	CASSPGQASYEQYF
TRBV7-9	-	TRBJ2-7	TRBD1	TGTGCCAGCAGCCCGGACAGGGGGCCGTACGAGCAGTACTTC	CASSPDRGPYEQYF
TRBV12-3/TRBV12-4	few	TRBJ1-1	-	TGTGCCAGCAGTCGTGGGGTTACGACGGGCACTGAAGCTTTCTTT	CASSRGVTTGTEAFF
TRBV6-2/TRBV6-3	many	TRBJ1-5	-	TGTGCCAGCAGTTATACAGGGAAAACGGGTCAGCCCCAGCATTTT	CASSYTGKTGQPQHF
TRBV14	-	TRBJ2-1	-	TGTGCCAGCAGCCAAGAGATATACAATGAGCAGTTCTTC	CASSQEIYNEQFF
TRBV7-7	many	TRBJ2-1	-	TGTGCTAGCAGCCCCGGAAACAATGAGCAGTTCTTC	CASSPGNNEQFF
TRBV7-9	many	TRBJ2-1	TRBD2	TGTGCCAGCAGCGTGACTAGCGTCTCCTACAATGAGCAGTTCTTC	CASSVTSVSYNEQFF
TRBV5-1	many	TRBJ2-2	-	TGCGCCAGCAGCTTGGTGGGCAGTAACACCGGGGAGCTGTTTTTT	CASSLVGSNTGELFF
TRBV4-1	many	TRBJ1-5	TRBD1	TGCGCCAGCAGCCTCGGGACAGGGGCCCACAATCAGCCCCAGCATTTT	CASSLGTGAHNQPQHF
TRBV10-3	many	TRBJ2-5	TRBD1	TGTGCCATCAGTAAGGACAGGGGTCGAGAGACCCAGTACTTC	CAISKDRGRETQYF
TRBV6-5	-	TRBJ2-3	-	TGTGCCAGCAGTTACTCGAGGTGGGGGCGGACAGATACGCAGTATTTT	CASSYSRWGRTDTQYF
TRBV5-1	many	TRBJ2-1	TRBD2	TGCGCCAGCACTACTAGCGGGGTGAACGGCAATGAGCAGTTCTTC	CASTTSGVNGNEQFF
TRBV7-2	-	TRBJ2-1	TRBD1	TGTGCCAGCAGCCGAGCAGTGGGACAGGGGGCCTATGAGCAGTTCTTC	CASSRAVGQGAYEQFF